The 11 T cell receptor beta chains reported below all come from one sample, sequenced in a study of T-cell memory formation after mild COVID-19. TCRdb re-derived calls from the 5' RACE reads in MiXCR, one entry per CDR3 protein. Counted here are 550,000 to 700,000 distinct CDR3 sequences, roughly 17% occurring once; the ten biggest clones make up roughly 7.7%. The specimen sequenced was PBMCs or a T cell subset sorted from them (not recorded which). The origin of the receptors is an adult woman who had mild COVID-19 (a few samples of this study predate the infection). Cell type and time point are not known.

This chain joins TRBV18 and TRBJ2-5; 8 bases fit TRBD2. The CDR3 runs 16 residues. Germline CDR1 reads KGHSH; CDR2 reads LQKENI. J lost 5 bases, V lost 2 bases, and 10 bases had no gene match. The chain's CDR3 is CASSPTRLAISETQYF. The CDR3 nucleotides are TGTGCCAGCTCACCAACAAGACTAGCGATCTCGGAGACCCAGTACTTC.

In its sample, this clonotype was seen many times. The V call is TRBV29-1, the J call TRBJ2-4; 12 bases fit TRBD2. The CDR3 has 17 residues. J lost 5 bases, V lost 4 bases, and 12 bases had no gene match. CDR1 is SQVTM, CDR2 ANQGSEA, per germline. CDR3: CSVASWLAGGIENIQYF. The CDR3 DNA reads as TGCAGCGTTGCCAGTTGGCTAGCGGGAGGGATTGAAAACATTCAGTACTTC.

The chain joins TRBV7-2 to TRBJ2-1; 8 nucleotides agree with TRBD1. This CDR3 is 15 amino acids long. V dropped 3 bases and J dropped 8; count of bases not matched to a gene: 9. CDR1 SGHTA and CDR2 FQGNSA come from the germline V gene. The CDR3 spells CASSLGQVLRDEQFF. As DNA, the CDR3 is TGTGCCAGCAGCTTGGGACAGGTTCTCCGGGATGAGCAGTTCTTC.

The rearrangement links TRBV24-1 to TRBJ1-1, with 7 positions matching TRBD1. CDR1 and CDR2 from the germline V gene are KGHDR and SFDVKD. The CDR3 contains 15 residues. After removal of 2 bases from V and 5 bases from J, the junction contained 7 bases not matched to a gene. The CDR3 DNA sequence: TGTGCCACCAGTGATTCAAGCAGGGGGGTGACTGAAGCTTTCTTT. This sequence encodes CATSDSSRGVTEAFF.

This clonotype was counted at least ten times. The chain recombines TRBV7-2 with TRBJ2-1; TRBD2 matches at 9 bases. The CDR3 is 16 amino acids. Trimming took 3 bases from V and 2 from J; bases not matched to a gene: 5. Germline CDR1 is SGHTA and CDR2 is FQGNSA. The CDR3 loop reads CASSFVGGGAYNEQFF. The CDR3 nucleotides are TGTGCCAGCAGCTTTGTCGGCGGGGGGGCCTACAATGAGCAGTTCTTC.

The V gene is TRBV3-1, the J gene TRBJ1-5; D uncertain. CDR1 and CDR2 (germline): LGHDT, YNNKEL (reference sequence). V lost 0 bases and J lost 6, with 6 bases in between. The CDR3 extends over 13 amino acids. The CDR3 is CASSQDVIQPQHF. The CDR3 DNA reads TGTGCCAGCAGCCAAGACGTCATTCAGCCCCAGCATTTT.

There are a few counts of this clonotype. The V gene is TRBV7-2, the J gene TRBJ1-1; D gene unclear. Trimming took 0 bases from V and 4 from J, leaving 6 bases between them. The CDR3 totals 13 residues. Germline values: CDR1 SGHTA, CDR2 FQGNSA. CDR3 sequence: CASSLAQSTEAFF. The CDR3 coding sequence is TGTGCCAGCAGCTTAGCCCAGAGCACTGAAGCTTTCTTT.

V gene TRBV3-1 combines with J gene TRBJ2-2, with D unresolved. Germline CDR1 LGHDT, CDR2 YNNKEL (reference sequence). The CDR3 has 16 amino acids. Trimming removed 0 bases at V and 4 bases at J, with 12 bases between. The CDR3 DNA follows: TGTGCCAGCAGCCAAGAGGTGGTAGTAGGCACCGGGGAGCTGTTTTTT. The encoded protein is CASSQEVVVGTGELFF.

This clonotype was seen more than once but under ten times. This rearrangement joins TRBV7-9 to TRBJ2-1, with TRBD2 matching over 9 bases. This CDR3 is built from 14 residues. Germline-derived CDR1 and CDR2 are SEHNR and FQNEAQ (reference sequence). V lost 5 bases and J lost 10; bases outside the gene matches: 9. This CDR3 reads CASSRAGGRGEQFF. As DNA, the CDR3 is TGTGCCAGCAGCCGCGCGGGGGGGCGTGGAGAGCAGTTCTTC. The full variable domain, in which reference TRBV7-9 and TRBJ2-1 provide the parts outside the CDR3, is DTGVSQNPRHKITKRGQNVTFRCDPISEHNRLYWYRQTLGQGPEFLTYFQNEAQLEKSRLLSDRFSAERPKGSFSTLEIQRTEQGDSAMYLCASSRAGGRGEQFFGPGTRLTVL.

Only a few counts were recorded for this clonotype. V is TRBV5-1 and J is TRBJ1-4, with D uncertain. The CDR3 sequence is 16 residues long. Germline loops: CDR1 SGHRS, CDR2 YFSETQ. Trimming cost V 0 bases and J 0 bases, with 9 bases left between them. The CDR3 here is CASSLAASSTNEKLFF. CDR3 in DNA: TGCGCCAGCAGCTTGGCCGCCAGCTCAACTAATGAAAAACTGTTTTTT. The variable domain in full, with the rest retrieved from reference TRBV5-1 and TRBJ1-4, is KAGVTQTPRYLIKTRGQQVTLSCSPISGHRSVSWYQQTPGQGLQFLFEYFSETQRNKGNFPGRFSGRQFSNSRSEMNVSTLELGDSALYLCASSLAASSTNEKLFFGSGTQLSVL.

J is TRBJ2-3 and V is TRBV3-1; D remains ambiguous. V lost 2 bases to trimming and J lost 4 bases, with 7 bases between them. Germline V lookup: CDR1 LGHDT, CDR2 YNNKEL (reference sequence). The CDR3 totals 13 residues. CDR3 coding DNA: TGTGCCAGCAGCCAAATTTGGTCAGATACGCAGTATTTT. Its translation: CASSQIWSDTQYF.